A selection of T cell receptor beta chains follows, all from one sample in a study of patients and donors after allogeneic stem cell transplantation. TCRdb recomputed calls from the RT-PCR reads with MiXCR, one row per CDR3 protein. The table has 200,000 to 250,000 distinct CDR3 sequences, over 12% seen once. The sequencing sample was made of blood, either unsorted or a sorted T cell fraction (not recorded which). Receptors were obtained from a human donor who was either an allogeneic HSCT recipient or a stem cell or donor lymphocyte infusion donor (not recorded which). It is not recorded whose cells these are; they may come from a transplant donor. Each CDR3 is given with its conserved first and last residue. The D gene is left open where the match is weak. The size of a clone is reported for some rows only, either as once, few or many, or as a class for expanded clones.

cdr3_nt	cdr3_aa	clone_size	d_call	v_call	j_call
TGTGCCAGCAGCTTAGTAGGCAACCCAAATACGCAGTATTTT	CASSLVGNPNTQYF	-	-	TRBV7-2	TRBJ2-3
TGTGCCAGCAGCGCCTTAGGGGAGATCACAGATACGCAGTATTTT	CASSALGEITDTQYF	-	-	TRBV9	TRBJ2-3
TGTGCCAGCAGTCGACCACAGGGGGCGGGAGGCACTGAAGCTTTCTTT	CASSRPQGAGGTEAFF	many	TRBD1	TRBV27	TRBJ1-1
TGCAGTGCTAGAGATCTAATGGAGGGTTTGACAAGGTCACCCCTCCACTTT	CSARDLMEGLTRSPLHF	many	-	TRBV20-1	TRBJ1-6
TGTGCCACCAGTGATTTCCGCGGTGTCTATGGCTACACCTTC	CATSDFRGVYGYTF	few	-	TRBV24-1	TRBJ1-2
TGTGCCAGCAGCCCTATTGGTCAAAGCCAGGAAAAACTGTTTTTT	CASSPIGQSQEKLFF	many	-	TRBV5-6	TRBJ1-4
TGTGCCAGCAGCCGAACAGGGGTTAGGACAGATACGCAGTATTTT	CASSRTGVRTDTQYF	-	TRBD1	TRBV7-2	TRBJ2-3
TGTGCCAGCACAGGGCGTAACACTGAAGCTTTCTTT	CASTGRNTEAFF	-	-	TRBV28	TRBJ1-1
TGTGCCAGCAGTTTATCCGGGGCTCAAGAGACCCAGTACTTC	CASSLSGAQETQYF	many	-	TRBV27	TRBJ2-5
TGTGCCACCAGTGCCGGAGGTGGCAATCAGCCCCAGCATTTT	CATSAGGGNQPQHF	few	-	TRBV15	TRBJ1-5
TGCAGCGTCGAACCCGGGACTAAAGGGGCTTTCTTT	CSVEPGTKGAFF	many	-	TRBV29-1	TRBJ1-1
TGCAGTGCCTTACCCCGGTCGCAGACCCCCACCCAGTACTTC	CSALPRSQTPTQYF	-	-	TRBV20-1	TRBJ2-5
TGTGCCAGCAGCTTAGCCGGACAGGACAACTATGGCTACACCTTC	CASSLAGQDNYGYTF	few	TRBD1	TRBV7-6	TRBJ1-2
TGCAGTGAGACAGCGAACACTGAAGCTTTCTTT	CSETANTEAFF	few	-	TRBV20-1	TRBJ1-1
TGTGCCACCAGTGAGGTCCTTCCGGGTCTGATAGAGACCCAGTACTTC	CATSEVLPGLIETQYF	-	-	TRBV24-1	TRBJ2-5
TGTGCCATCAGTGAGTCGGAGGGTACCTACACCTTC	CAISESEGTYTF	many	-	TRBV10-3	TRBJ1-2
TGTGCCAGTAGTATTGGCAGGACAGATACGCAGTATTTT	CASSIGRTDTQYF	-	-	TRBV19	TRBJ2-3
TGTGCCAGCACGTTGGATTCGGATACGCAGTATTTT	CASTLDSDTQYF	-	-	TRBV2	TRBJ2-3
TGCAGTGCTAGAGTTCCTAGCCAGGGGGATACGCAGTATTTT	CSARVPSQGDTQYF	few	-	TRBV20-1	TRBJ2-3
TGTGCCAGCAGTACCCCGGGACAGGGAGGCGAGCAGTTCTTC	CASSTPGQGGEQFF	-	TRBD1	TRBV6-1	TRBJ2-1
TGCAGTGCTAGAGACTTGGGTAATGAGCAGTTCTTC	CSARDLGNEQFF	many	-	TRBV20-1	TRBJ2-1
TGTGCCAGCAGTGACGTGTCGGGGGGTACGCAGTATTTT	CASSDVSGGTQYF	-	TRBD2	TRBV6-4	TRBJ2-3
TGTGCCAGCATTATACGGGATCAGGTTCACGCTAGGGGCAATCAGCCCCAGCATTTT	CASIIRDQVHARGNQPQHF	few	-	TRBV2	TRBJ1-5
TGCGCCAGCAGCAAGGGACAGTTAACAGATACGCAGTATTTT	CASSKGQLTDTQYF	many	TRBD1	TRBV5-1	TRBJ2-3
TGTGCCAGCAGTGAATTCGGGTCCGACTATGGCTACACCTTC	CASSEFGSDYGYTF	few	-	TRBV25-1	TRBJ1-2